One sample yielded the 23 T cell receptor beta chains listed below, sequenced in a study of cytomegalovirus exposure and HLA in healthy donors. A multiplex PCR was run with 60 Vbeta primers and 13 Jbeta primers. Profiled with immunoSEQ multiplex PCR; TCRdb holds only in-frame clones, not every one. The data contain 95,000 to 120,000 clones, 70% to 85% of them singletons. Sequences were obtained from PBMCs. The receptors come from a woman under 30 in good health and CMV-seronegative.

V is TRBV7-2 and J is TRBJ2-3; tentative D call: TRBD1 (6 bases). Germline values: CDR1 SGHTA, CDR2 FQGNSA. This CDR3 spans 13 amino acids. V was trimmed by 5 bases and J by 5 bases, leaving 11 bases between them. The CDR3 coding sequence is TGTGCCAGCAGCCAGATACAGGGAGATACGCAGTATTTT. Protein: CASSQIQGDTQYF.

The CDR3 DNA reads TGCGCCAGCAGTGAGAATAGCGAAGGCGGGGAGCTGTTTTTT. Residues: CASSENSEGGELFF. The chain uses TRBV10-1 and TRBJ2-2; D is perhaps TRBD2 (5 bases). Trimming pared 2 bases from V and 7 bases from J, leaving 11 bases between. The CDR3 totals 14 residues. CDR1 and CDR2 (germline): WNHNN, SYGVQD (reference sequence).

This clone has a handful of counts. The chain has TRBV5-1 and TRBJ1-1, with D unclear. From germline, CDR1 is SGHRS and CDR2 YFSETQ. This CDR3 contains 12 residues. Deletions cut 1 base from V and 4 bases from J, with 5 bases between. The CDR3 coding sequence is TGCGCCAGCAGCTTGCTCGGCACTGAAGCTTTCTTT. As protein: CASSLLGTEAFF.

This chain connects TRBV28 to TRBJ1-2; 10 positions match TRBD1. V trimming: 6 bases; J trimming: 4 bases; junction bases outside the gene matches: 5. CDR1 and CDR2 (germline): MDHEN, SYDVKM. This CDR3 has 14 amino acids. In DNA form, the CDR3 reads TGTGCCAGCAGGCGGGACAGGGGAATCTATGGCTACACCTTC. It codes for CASRRDRGIYGYTF.

The chain is built from TRBV2 and TRBJ2-3, with D possibly being TRBD1 (8 bases). This CDR3 region has 16 residues. CDR1 is SNHLY, CDR2 FYNNEI, per germline. The V end was cut by 4 bases, the J end by 8 bases, with 22 bases between. The CDR3 region is CASSVQGALSGGTQYF. The CDR3 coding sequence is TGTGCCAGCAGTGTCCAGGGGGCCCTTTCGGGAGGTACGCAGTATTTT.

The rearrangement joins TRBV9 to TRBJ2-1, with D unresolved. CDR3 length: 13 amino acids. With 0 bases removed from V and 6 bases from J, the gap between germline ends came to 7 bases. CDR1 is SGDLS, CDR2 YYNGEE, per germline. The CDR3 DNA follows: TGTGCCAGCAGCGTAGTTGGAGTCAATGAGCAGTTCTTC. Translation gives CASSVVGVNEQFF.

This chain connects TRBV6-1 to TRBJ1-3; 9 bases map to TRBD1. CDR1 is MNHNS and CDR2 is SASEGT in the germline V gene. J was trimmed by 5 bases and V by 2 bases; bases with no gene match: 4. The CDR3 is 15 residues long. CDR3 sequence reads: CASSEFGTGRNTIYF. DNA of the CDR3: TGTGCCAGCAGTGAATTTGGGACAGGGAGAAACACCATATATTTT.

V gene TRBV9 combines with J gene TRBJ2-2, with 8 bases matching TRBD1. Germline CDR1 is SGDLS and CDR2 is YYNGEE. V lost 7 bases, J lost 5 bases, and 19 bases stayed unmatched. CDR3 length equals 18 residues. The CDR3 bases are TGTGCCAGCGGGGAGGACAGGGATCTTCCCATTACTACCGGGGAGCTGTTTTTT. Its translation: CASGEDRDLPITTGELFF.

This sequence joins TRBV28 and TRBJ1-1, with TRBD1 matching 9 bases. V lost 6 bases and J lost 7; bases outside the gene matches: 6. Germline CDR1 and CDR2: MDHEN and SYDVKM. The CDR3 length is 13 residues. The CDR3 DNA sequence: TGTGCCAGCAGGCGCAGGGACAGGGTTGAAGCTTTCTTT. It encodes CASRRRDRVEAFF.

The V and J genes are TRBV11-3 and TRBJ1-1; 9 nucleotides agree with TRBD1. CDR1 and CDR2 from the germline V gene are SGHNT and YENEEA. The V gene end was trimmed by 5 bases and the J gene end by 5 bases; junction bases not matched to a gene: 18. The CDR3 contains 18 residues. The CDR3: CASSGRRVEQGARTEAFF. CDR3 in DNA: TGTGCCAGCAGCGGACGGCGGGTCGAACAGGGGGCTCGGACTGAAGCTTTCTTT.

This clone was found a few times. The chain has TRBV28 and TRBJ1-6; maybe TRBD1 (6 bases). V was cut by 6 bases and J by 4 bases, with 10 bases left in between. From germline, CDR1 is MDHEN and CDR2 SYDVKM. The CDR3 contains 14 residues. CDR3 sequence (DNA): TGTGCCAGCAGCAGCGACAGGTATAATTCACCCCTCCACTTT. This encodes CASSSDRYNSPLHF.

The chain has TRBV6-5 and TRBJ1-2; 9 bases match TRBD1. Germline CDR1 and CDR2: MNHEY and SVGAGI. The CDR3 is 13 amino acids. J lost 6 bases, V lost 6 bases, and 5 bases had no gene match. The CDR3 region is CASSRTGENGYTF. Written as DNA, the CDR3 is TGTGCCAGCAGCAGGACAGGGGAGAATGGCTACACCTTC.

A single count supports this clone. The rearrangement joins TRBV5-1 to TRBJ1-1; 9 positions agree with TRBD1. CDR1 and CDR2 (germline): SGHRS, YFSETQ. J lost 1 base, V lost 3 bases, and 1 base had no gene match. The CDR3 sequence is 14 residues long. The CDR3 sequence is CASSWDRANTEAFF. The CDR3 DNA is TGCGCCAGCAGCTGGGACAGGGCGAACACTGAAGCTTTCTTT.

The V call is TRBV5-8, the J call TRBJ2-4; tentative D call: TRBD1 (6 bases). This CDR3 spans 13 amino acids. Germline CDR1 is SGHTS and CDR2 is YDEGEE. V was pared by 3 bases and J by 4 bases, with 8 bases between. CDR3 in DNA: TGTGCCAGCAGCTATGGACAGAAAAACATTCAGTACTTC. This translates into CASSYGQKNIQYF.

The rearrangement joins TRBV27 to TRBJ2-7; TRBD2 is a possible D gene (5 bases). CDR1 MNHEY and CDR2 SMNVEV come from the germline V gene (reference sequence). V was shortened by 4 bases and J by 5 bases, with 15 bases between the two germline ends. CDR3 size: 14 residues. The DNA of the CDR3 is TGTGCCAGCAGTTCAGGACTTCTAATCCACGAGCAGTACTTC. Protein product: CASSSGLLIHEQYF.

The rearrangement links TRBV5-8 to TRBJ2-7; no firm D call. The CDR3 sequence is 15 residues long. Deletions cut 0 bases from V and 3 bases from J, with 13 bases between. Germline CDR1 and CDR2: SGHTS and YDEGEE. Written as DNA, the CDR3 is TGTGCCAGCAGCTTGGGGCGCCTTCCCAACTACGAGCAGTACGTC. Translated: CASSLGRLPNYEQYV.

J is TRBJ1-6 and V is TRBV9; 7 bases are a match to TRBD1. CDR1 and CDR2 (germline): SGDLS, YYNGEE. This CDR3 comprises 14 residues. Trimming at V came to 3 bases and at J to 7 bases, leaving 4 bases not matched to a gene. The CDR3 DNA reads TGTGCCAGCAGCGCTCAGGGGGGAAATTCACCCCTCCACTTT. Protein product: CASSAQGGNSPLHF.

The rearrangement links TRBV4-1 to TRBJ2-6; weak D call: TRBD1 (6 bases). The CDR3 totals 17 residues. The ends were cut back, 2 bases at V and 2 bases at J, with 13 bases in the middle. The germline CDR1 and CDR2 sequences are MGHRA and YSYEKL. The CDR3 DNA reads as TGCGCCAGCAGCCAACCCCTTCCAGGGGCTGGGGCCAACGTCCTGACTTTC. Residues: CASSQPLPGAGANVLTF.

The rearrangement uses TRBV4-1 and TRBJ1-1; D gene ambiguous. CDR3 length: 14 amino acids. Germline CDR1 is MGHRA and CDR2 is YSYEKL. V was trimmed by 4 bases and J by 1 base, leaving 10 bases between them. The CDR3 here is CASSPGTANTEAFF. CDR3 nucleotides: TGCGCCAGCAGCCCAGGAACGGCGAACACTGAAGCTTTCTTT.

V gene TRBV5-1 combines with J gene TRBJ1-5, with D perhaps TRBD1 (6 bases). The length of the CDR3 is 13 residues. Germline CDR1 SGHRS, CDR2 YFSETQ. The V and J ends lost 2 bases and 7 bases respectively, with 10 bases between them. The CDR3: CASSLQGGQPQHF. The CDR3 bases are TGCGCCAGCAGCTTACAGGGTGGGCAGCCCCAGCATTTT.

J is TRBJ1-6 and V is TRBV6-1; no clear D. Deletions cut 1 base from V and 7 bases from J, with 11 bases between. The CDR3 extends over 15 amino acids. The germline V gene encodes CDR1 MNHNS and CDR2 SASEGT. CDR3 region: CASSEGNQANSPLHF. The CDR3 DNA reads as TGTGCCAGCAGTGAAGGGAACCAGGCCAATTCACCCCTCCACTTT.

The rearrangement links TRBV25-1 to TRBJ2-5, with 12 bases aligning to TRBD1. Trimming removed 0 bases from V and 4 bases from J; junction bases left unmatched: 6. Germline CDR1 is MGHDK and CDR2 is SYGVNS. CDR3 length: 17 residues. The CDR3 DNA sequence: TGTGCCAGCAGTGAATATGCCGGGACAGGGGGCATAGAGACCCAGTACTTC. Encoded protein: CASSEYAGTGGIETQYF.

This clone was seen just once. This sequence joins TRBV7-9 and TRBJ2-7; a possible D gene is TRBD1 (6 bases). Germline V gives CDR1 SEHNR, CDR2 FQNEAQ (reference sequence). V was clipped by 5 bases and J by 6 bases, with 20 bases between them. The CDR3 spans 15 residues. This CDR3 reads CASSNPSPPGAEQYF. The CDR3 DNA sequence: TGTGCCAGCAGCAACCCATCGCCCCCAGGGGCCGAGCAGTACTTC.